Following are 13 T cell receptor beta chains from one sample sequenced in a study of molecular identifiers for immune sequencing clone quantification. From the PCR reads, TCRdb called clonotypes with MiXCR, one entry per CDR3 protein. Of 35,000 to 45,000 distinct CDR3 sequences listed, less than 20% are singletons. Sequenced input: naive CD8+ T cells from blood, with Jurkat cell RNA spiked in. Subset described: FACS-sorted CD8+CD4-CCR7+CD45RA+ naive T cells. These receptor sequences come from a human donor in good health. Some libraries in this study had Jurkat cell RNA spiked in.

This clonotype has only one observation. The chain carries TRBV5-4 and TRBJ2-7, with D possibly TRBD2 on 6 matching bases. Germline V gives CDR1 SGHNT, CDR2 YYREEE (reference sequence). Trimming stripped 1 base from V and 7 bases from J, with 6 bases between. The CDR3 runs to 11 residues. The DNA for the CDR3 is TGTGCCAGCAGCTTGCGGGGGGAGCAGTACTTC. This sequence encodes CASSLRGEQYF. Based on the CDR3 plus reference TRBV5-4 and TRBJ2-7, the full variable domain is ETGVTQSPTHLIKTRGQQVTLRCSSQSGHNTVSWYQQALGQGPQFIFQYYREEENGRGNFPPRFSGLQFPNYSSELNVNALELDDSALYLCASSLRGEQYFGPGTRLTVT.

There are many counts of this clonotype. A junction end diverges from the germline sequence, so it may reflect a read error. The J gene is TRBJ2-3, the V gene TRBV7-7; D perhaps matches TRBD2 (6 bases). The germline CDR1 and CDR2 sequences are SSHAT and FNYEAQ (reference sequence). CDR3 length: 15 residues. CDR3 DNA sequence: TGTGCTAGCAGCCCCCGGGACTCGCGCACAGATACGCAGTATTTT. It codes for CASSPRDSRTDTQYF.

This clonotype was counted at least ten times. The rearrangement joins TRBV7-9 to TRBJ2-4; 7 bases are shared with TRBD1. Germline CDR1 is SEHNR and CDR2 is FQNEAQ (reference sequence). J gave up 7 bases and V 5 bases, and 5 bases lay outside the gene matches. CDR3 length equals 13 residues. CDR3 in amino acids: CASSPQGDNIQYF. For the CDR3, the DNA is TGTGCCAGCAGCCCCCAGGGGGACAACATTCAGTACTTC.

This clonotype has at least ten counts. The rearrangement links TRBV7-9 to TRBJ1-1, with D unresolved. Trimming pared 2 bases from V and 5 bases from J, leaving 6 bases between. The CDR3 is 12 residues long. Germline lookup yields CDR1 SEHNR and CDR2 FQNEAQ (reference sequence). The DNA for the CDR3 is TGTGCCAGCAGCTTACCAGTGACTGAAGCTTTCTTT. Protein: CASSLPVTEAFF.

In its sample, this clonotype was seen many times. The chain links TRBV24-1 to TRBJ2-3; tentative D call: TRBD2 (6 bases). This CDR3 is built from 13 residues. Per the germline V gene, CDR1 is KGHDR and CDR2 is SFDVKD. Trimming took off 10 bases at V and 2 bases at J, with 12 bases between the two ends. The CDR3 DNA reads TGTGCCACGAGGGGACTTAACACAGATACGCAGTATTTT. Translation gives CATRGLNTDTQYF.

This clonotype was detected many times. V usage is TRBV7-9 and J usage is TRBJ2-1; 8 nucleotides agree with TRBD1. CDR1 is SEHNR, CDR2 FQNEAQ, per germline (reference sequence). The CDR3 totals 17 residues. With V trimmed by 5 bases and J by 6 bases, 15 bases remained unmatched. The CDR3 sequence: CASSPPAEDRALNEQFF. In nucleotides, the CDR3 is TGTGCCAGCAGCCCCCCAGCCGAGGACAGGGCTCTCAATGAGCAGTTCTTC.

In this sample, this clonotype is medium-sized. CDR3 loop: CASSQVLAGSYEQYF. DNA of the CDR3: TGCGCCAGCAGCCAAGTTCTGGCGGGGAGTTACGAGCAGTACTTC. The chain employs TRBV4-3 and TRBJ2-7, with D possibly TRBD2 on 6 matching bases. Germline CDR1 is LGHNA and CDR2 is YSLEER. The CDR3 covers 15 residues. Trimming removed 1 base at V and 4 bases at J, with 14 bases between.

The chain is built from TRBV19 and TRBJ2-1; D is perhaps TRBD1 or TRBD2 (6 bases each). The CDR3 is 13 residues long. Germline V gene sequence: CDR1 LNHDA, CDR2 SQIVND (reference sequence). V was shortened by 1 base and J by 10 bases, with 11 bases between the two germline ends. CDR3 DNA: TGTGCCAGTAGTATAGGGGGGGCAAGGGAGCAGTTCTTC. Amino acid sequence: CASSIGGAREQFF.

With respect to this clonotype: A junction boundary mismatches the germline segment, possibly from a read error. The chain has TRBV25-1 and TRBJ1-3; D unclear. CDR3 length equals 16 residues. Germline V gene sequence: CDR1 MGHDK, CDR2 SYGVNS. The CDR3 sequence: CASNEYRESSGNTIYF. CDR3 nucleotides: TGTGCCAGCAATGAATATAGAGAATCCTCTGGAAACACCATATATTTT. Variable domain in full (rest from reference TRBV25-1 and TRBJ1-3): EADIYQTPRYLVIGTGKKITLECSQTMGHDKMYWYQQDPGMELHLIHYSYGVNSTEKGDLSSESTVSRIRTEHFPLTLESARPSHTSQYLCASNEYRESSGNTIYFGEGSWLTVV.

This clonotype was seen many times. The CDR3 DNA sequence: TGTGCCAGCAGTGAACTAGCTCAGGGCTCCTACAATGAGCAGTTCTTC. Translated: CASSELAQGSYNEQFF. The rearrangement uses TRBV2 and TRBJ2-1; TRBD1 or TRBD2 may be the D gene (5 bases each). V was clipped by 2 bases and J by 0 bases, with 11 bases between them. The CDR3 totals 16 residues. Germline CDR1 reads SNHLY; CDR2 reads FYNNEI.

In this sample, this clonotype turned up many times. The chain is built from TRBV12-3 or TRBV12-4 and TRBJ2-5; D may be TRBD1 (5 bases). V was cut by 2 bases and J by 1 base, with 11 bases left in between. The CDR3 sequence is 15 residues long. CDR3 DNA: TGTGCCAGCAGTTTAATAGGGGCCGGCCAAGAGACCCAGTACTTC. Protein sequence: CASSLIGAGQETQYF.

This chain joins TRBV12-3 or TRBV12-4 and TRBJ1-1; no clear D gene. The V end was cut by 3 bases, the J end by 1 base, with 6 bases between. The CDR3 has 13 amino acids. CDR3 residues: CASSFSGNTEAFF. Written as DNA, the CDR3 is TGTGCCAGCAGTTTCTCAGGGAACACTGAAGCTTTCTTT.

This clonotype was observed at least ten times. The chain carries TRBV24-1 and TRBJ2-2; D is uncertain. Between the trimmed V and J ends, which lost 0 bases and 7 bases, there was a span of 2 bases. Germline values: CDR1 KGHDR, CDR2 SFDVKD. The CDR3 covers 12 residues. This chain's CDR3 is CATSDLYGELFF. The CDR3 DNA sequence: TGTGCCACCAGTGATTTGTACGGGGAGCTGTTTTTT.